Each of the 18 T cell receptor beta chains below was sequenced from the same sample in a study of blood T cell repertoires in COVID-19. TCRdb's table, derived via immunoSEQ multiplex PCR, lists solely in-frame clones and lacks some. Among 300,000 to 400,000 clones, about 93% were seen once, and the ten largest hold roughly 3%. Sequences were obtained from peripheral blood. The receptors shown here come from a woman aged 18-30 years who had recovered from COVID-19.

V is TRBV19 and J is TRBJ1-5; D might be TRBD1 (5 bases). This CDR3 region has 16 residues. Trimming cost V 3 bases and J 1 base, with 13 bases left between them. CDR1 and CDR2 (germline): LNHDA, SQIVND (reference sequence). The CDR3 sequence is CASSIARVKSNQPQHF. The CDR3 DNA is TGTGCCAGTAGTATCGCCAGGGTTAAAAGCAATCAGCCCCAGCATTTT.

This chain joins TRBV24-1 and TRBJ1-1; TRBD1 matches at 9 bases. The J segment lost 1 base and the V segment lost 2 bases, leaving 7 bases of the junction unmatched. The CDR3 extends over 17 amino acids. Germline V CDR1 and CDR2: KGHDR, SFDVKD. The CDR3 bases are TGTGCCACCAGTGATTCTAGAGGACAGGGGAAGAACACTGAAGCTTTCTTT. Protein: CATSDSRGQGKNTEAFF.

This chain links TRBV6-2 or TRBV6-3 with TRBJ2-5, with unresolved D. CDR1 and CDR2 (germline): MNHEY, SVGEGT. This CDR3 is built from 12 residues. Trimming left V 2 bases short and J 7 bases short, with 8 bases between. CDR3 coding DNA: TGTGCCAGCAGTTACGTTCCAGGGACCCAGTACTTC. Translation gives CASSYVPGTQYF.

This chain links TRBV5-4 with TRBJ1-2; no clear D gene. The germline V gene has CDR1 SGHNT and CDR2 YYREEE (reference sequence). The CDR3 contains 13 residues. V lost 2 bases, J lost 2 bases, and 7 bases lay in between. CDR3 in amino acids: CASSFSSNYGYTF. The CDR3 DNA is TGTGCCAGCAGCTTTAGTAGCAACTATGGCTACACCTTC.

The V and J genes are TRBV28 and TRBJ2-1, with D unclear. The length of the CDR3 is 14 residues. Germline V gene lookup returns CDR1 MDHEN and CDR2 SYDVKM. Trimming left V 4 bases short and J 1 base short, with 8 bases between. In DNA, the CDR3 is TGTGCCAGCAGTTCCCCCCTTTCCTACAATGAGCAGTTCTTC. It specifies CASSSPLSYNEQFF.

This clone was observed a single time. J is TRBJ1-2 and V is TRBV30; D is uncertain. This CDR3 region has 12 residues. Trimming pared 2 bases from V and 2 bases from J, leaving 6 bases between. From germline, CDR1 is GTSNPN and CDR2 SVGIG (reference sequence). In DNA, the CDR3 is TGTGCCTGGAGTACCGAGAACTATGGCTACACCTTC. Translation: CAWSTENYGYTF.

This sequence joins TRBV14 and TRBJ2-3; 10 bases agree with TRBD2. Trimming took 4 bases from V and 2 from J; bases not matched to a gene: 6. The CDR3 loop spans 16 amino acids. Germline values: CDR1 SGHDN, CDR2 FVKESK. CDR3 DNA sequence: TGTGCCAGCAGCCTTCGGACTAGCGGAGACACAGATACGCAGTATTTT. This gives the protein CASSLRTSGDTDTQYF.

CDR3 residues: CASSVDTNANYGYTF. The CDR3 DNA reads as TGTGCCAGCAGCGTGGACACAAACGCTAACTATGGCTACACCTTC. This rearrangement joins TRBV9 to TRBJ1-2, with D maybe TRBD1 (5 bases). Looked up from germline, CDR1 is SGDLS and CDR2 is YYNGEE. This CDR3 comprises 15 residues. Trimming cost V 2 bases and J 0 bases, with 11 bases left between them.

This chain joins TRBV5-8 and TRBJ2-1; 8 bases fit TRBD2. There are 14 residues in the CDR3. The germline V gene has CDR1 SGHTS and CDR2 YDEGEE. V lost 2 bases, J lost 5 bases, and 3 bases stayed unmatched. Here the CDR3 reads CASSLAGVDNEQFF. CDR3 coding DNA: TGTGCCAGCAGCTTAGCGGGAGTGGACAATGAGCAGTTCTTC.

V usage is TRBV3-1 (or the pseudogene TRBV3-2) and J usage is TRBJ2-5, with 9 nucleotides matching TRBD2. The V segment lost 1 base and the J segment 0 bases; nucleotides outside the gene matches: 12. The germline CDR1 and CDR2 sequences are LGHDT and YNNKEL (reference sequence). This CDR3 comprises 19 residues. CDR3 in DNA: TGTGCCAGCAGCCAAGGGGTTGGTAGCGGGAGACCGTACCAAGAGACCCAGTACTTC. Its protein product is CASSQGVGSGRPYQETQYF.

The chain combines TRBV19 with TRBJ1-2; 11 nucleotides match TRBD1. The V and J ends lost 7 bases and 4 bases, in that order; junction bases with no gene match: 8. Germline lookup yields CDR1 LNHDA and CDR2 SQIVND (reference sequence). The CDR3 covers 15 residues. The CDR3 bases are TGTGCCAGTACCCTGGGGGGACAGGGGGGCTATGGCTACACCTTC. It encodes CASTLGGQGGYGYTF.

This sequence joins TRBV6-5 and TRBJ2-7; D gene ambiguous. Germline-derived CDR1 and CDR2 are MNHEY and SVGAGI. Deletions cut 10 bases from V and 4 bases from J, with 11 bases between. The CDR3 consists of 11 residues. CDR3 DNA sequence: TGTGCCACAACCAGTCTGTACGAGCAGTACGTC. Translating it yields CATTSLYEQYV.

J is TRBJ1-1 and V is TRBV11-2; D remains unclear. The V and J ends lost 6 bases and 1 base respectively, with 9 bases between them. Germline V gives CDR1 SGHAT, CDR2 FQNNGV. The CDR3 is 13 amino acids. The chain's CDR3 is CASRFGKNTEAFF. The DNA for the CDR3 is TGTGCCAGCAGGTTCGGGAAGAACACTGAAGCTTTCTTT.

This sequence joins TRBV5-8 and TRBJ2-1; tentatively, D is TRBD2 (6 bases). The CDR3 sequence is 18 residues long. Trimming removed 4 bases from V and 0 bases from J, with 20 bases in between. Germline V gene sequence: CDR1 SGHTS, CDR2 YDEGEE. The DNA of the CDR3 is TGTGCCAGCAGCCAAAAGGTTGGGGGAGGCCGCTCCTACAATGAGCAGTTCTTC. Residues: CASSQKVGGGRSYNEQFF.

This clone occurred once. V and J are TRBV20-1 and TRBJ1-5, with a tentative D call TRBD1 (6 bases). V lost 3 bases, J lost 6 bases, and 15 bases lay in between. This CDR3 comprises 14 residues. Per the germline V gene, CDR1 is DFQATT and CDR2 is SNEGSKA (reference sequence). CDR3 in amino acids: CSASTQGQGQPQHF. Written as DNA, the CDR3 is TGCAGTGCTAGTACCCAGGGGCAAGGTCAGCCCCAGCATTTT.

J is TRBJ1-2 and V is TRBV7-9, with 7 bases fitting TRBD1. There are 19 residues in the CDR3. Germline CDR1 is SEHNR and CDR2 is FQNEAQ (reference sequence). The junction had 19 bases not matched to a gene; V was cut back by 5 bases and J by 1 base. CDR3 nucleotide sequence: TGTGCCAGCAGCGCGGCCGGGACAGCCTCCCCCGGGGGTAACTATGGCTACACCTTC. Translation: CASSAAGTASPGGNYGYTF. The full variable domain, in which reference TRBV7-9 and TRBJ1-2 provide the parts outside the CDR3, is DTGVSQNPRHKITKRGQNVTFRCDPISEHNRLYWYRQTLGQGPEFLTYFQNEAQLEKSRLLSDRFSAERPKGSFSTLEIQRTEQGDSAMYLCASSAAGTASPGGNYGYTFGSGTRLTVV.

This clone was observed a single time. V gene TRBV18 combines with J gene TRBJ2-3; D is uncertain. CDR3 length equals 16 residues. Trimming took off 3 bases at V and 3 bases at J, with 16 bases between the two ends. The V gene's germline CDR1 is KGHSH and CDR2 LQKENI. Here the CDR3 DNA reads TGTGCCAGCTCACCGTCGTCGTCAGGTTTAACAGATACGCAGTATTTT. This codes for CASSPSSSGLTDTQYF.

The chain has TRBV2 and TRBJ2-7; 11 bases are a match to TRBD2. Trimming removed 4 bases from V and 5 bases from J; junction bases left unmatched: 7. The CDR3 loop spans 15 amino acids. Looked up from germline, CDR1 is SNHLY and CDR2 is FYNNEI. CDR3 bases: TGTGCCAGCAGTGTGGGACTAGCGGCTTGGGACGAGCAGTACGTC. This translates into CASSVGLAAWDEQYV.